One sample yielded the 2 T cell receptor beta chains listed below, sequenced in a study of cytomegalovirus exposure and HLA in healthy donors. Primers included in the PCR were 60 Vbeta and 13 Jbeta primers. Measured with immunoSEQ multiplex PCR; TCRdb has only the in-frame clones, and not every one. In the table there are 85,000 to 100,000 clones, 81% of which are singletons. Sequenced input: PBMCs. The receptors were gathered from a girl aged 2-10 years in good health and CMV-seropositive.

The chain has TRBV19 and TRBJ2-7, with TRBD1 matching 7 bases. CDR3 length: 16 amino acids. Trimming removed 5 bases from V and 2 bases from J; junction bases left unmatched: 12. Germline CDR1 and CDR2: LNHDA and SQIVND (reference sequence). In DNA, the CDR3 is TGTGCCAGTAGTCCAAAACCCGGGACAGCCGCCTACGAGCAGTACTTC. Translation gives CASSPKPGTAAYEQYF.

This clone came up once. The chain combines TRBV9 with TRBJ2-7; TRBD1 matches 7 bases. Germline V gene data show CDR1 as SGDLS and CDR2 as YYNGEE. J gave up 5 bases and V 4 bases, and 15 bases lay outside the gene matches. The CDR3 length is 16 residues. The CDR3 is CASSRRVTGDVHEQYF. Here the CDR3 DNA reads TGTGCCAGCAGCCGGAGAGTTACAGGGGACGTCCACGAGCAGTACTTC.